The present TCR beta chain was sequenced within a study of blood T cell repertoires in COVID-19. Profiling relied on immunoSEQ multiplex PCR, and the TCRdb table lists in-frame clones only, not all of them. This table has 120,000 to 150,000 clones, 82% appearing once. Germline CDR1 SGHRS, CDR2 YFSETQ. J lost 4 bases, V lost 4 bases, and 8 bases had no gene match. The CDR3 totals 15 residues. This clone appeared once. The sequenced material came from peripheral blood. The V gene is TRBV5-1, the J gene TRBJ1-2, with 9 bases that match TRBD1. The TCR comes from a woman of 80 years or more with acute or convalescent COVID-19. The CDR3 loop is CASSPGQGPLYGYTF. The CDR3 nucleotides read TGCGCCAGCAGCCCAGGACAGGGGCCACTCTATGGCTACACCTTC.